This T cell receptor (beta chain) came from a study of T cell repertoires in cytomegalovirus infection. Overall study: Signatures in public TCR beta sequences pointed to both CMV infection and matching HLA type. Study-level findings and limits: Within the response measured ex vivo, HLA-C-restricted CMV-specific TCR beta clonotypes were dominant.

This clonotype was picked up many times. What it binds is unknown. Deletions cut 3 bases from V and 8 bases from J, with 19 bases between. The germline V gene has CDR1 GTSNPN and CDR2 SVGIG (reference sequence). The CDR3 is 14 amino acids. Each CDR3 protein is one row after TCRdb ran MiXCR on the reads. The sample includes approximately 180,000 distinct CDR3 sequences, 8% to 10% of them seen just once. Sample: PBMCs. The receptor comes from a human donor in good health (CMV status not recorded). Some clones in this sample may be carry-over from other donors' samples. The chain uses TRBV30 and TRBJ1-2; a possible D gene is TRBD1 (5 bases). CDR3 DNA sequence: TGTGCCTGGAGCTGGGGCAGGCTGAACTCGGGCTACACCTTC. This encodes CAWSWGRLNSGYTF.